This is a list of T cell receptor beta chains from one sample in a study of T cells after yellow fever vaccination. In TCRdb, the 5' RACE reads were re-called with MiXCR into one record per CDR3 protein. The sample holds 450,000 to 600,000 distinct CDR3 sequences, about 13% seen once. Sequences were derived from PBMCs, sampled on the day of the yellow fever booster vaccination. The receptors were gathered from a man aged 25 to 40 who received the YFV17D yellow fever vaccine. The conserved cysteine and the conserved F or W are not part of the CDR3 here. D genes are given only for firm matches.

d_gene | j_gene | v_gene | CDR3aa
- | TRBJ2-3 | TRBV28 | ASSFPGPRTDTQY
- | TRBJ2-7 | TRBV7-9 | ASSARGYDYEQY
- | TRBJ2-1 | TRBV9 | ASSVGGGQSNEQF
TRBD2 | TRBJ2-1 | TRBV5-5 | ASSLLSSGNNEQF
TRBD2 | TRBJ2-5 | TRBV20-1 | SARSASGSAETQY
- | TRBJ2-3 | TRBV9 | ASSVGIGGSTDTQY
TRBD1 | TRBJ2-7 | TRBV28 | ASKYGGTGAYEQY
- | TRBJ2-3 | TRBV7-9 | ASSPLFGVGTDTQY
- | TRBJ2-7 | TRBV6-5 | ASSYGFPGPYPYEQY
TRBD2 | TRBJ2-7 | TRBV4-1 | ASSQDPSGRTYEQY